This T cell receptor (beta chain) was retrieved from a study of T cell changes during pregnancy in multiple sclerosis. The CDR3 extends over 14 amino acids. In germline, CDR1 is WNHNN, CDR2 SYGVQD (reference sequence). V gave up 2 bases and J gave up 6 bases, with 12 bases separating them. The count of this clone is one. This table comes from immunoSEQ multiplex PCR, and its TCRdb copy is limited to in-frame clones, with some not included. The data hold approximately 37,000 clones, with about 93% observed a single time. The rearrangement links TRBV10-1 to TRBJ2-3; D might be TRBD1 (5 bases). This TCR came from a female donor with multiple sclerosis, enrolled in a pregnancy study. Sample: CD4+ T cells from peripheral blood mononuclear cells, taken in the third trimester of pregnancy. In DNA, the CDR3 is TGCGCCAGCAGTGAGGGGGCAGGGTGGGATACGCAGTATTTT. Translation: CASSEGAGWDTQYF.